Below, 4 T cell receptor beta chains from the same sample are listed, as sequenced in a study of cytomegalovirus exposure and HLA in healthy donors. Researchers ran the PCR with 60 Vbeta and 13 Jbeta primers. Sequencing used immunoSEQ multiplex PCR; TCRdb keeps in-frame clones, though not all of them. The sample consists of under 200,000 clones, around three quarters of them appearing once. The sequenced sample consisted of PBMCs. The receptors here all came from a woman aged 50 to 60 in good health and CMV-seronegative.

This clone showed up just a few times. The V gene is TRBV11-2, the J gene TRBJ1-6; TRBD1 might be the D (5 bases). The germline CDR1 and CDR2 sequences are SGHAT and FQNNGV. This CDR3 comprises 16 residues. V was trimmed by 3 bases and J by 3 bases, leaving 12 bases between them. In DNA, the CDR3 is TGTGCCAGCAGCTTGTCGGGGGGTGACTATAATTCACCCCTCCACTTT. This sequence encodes CASSLSGGDYNSPLHF.

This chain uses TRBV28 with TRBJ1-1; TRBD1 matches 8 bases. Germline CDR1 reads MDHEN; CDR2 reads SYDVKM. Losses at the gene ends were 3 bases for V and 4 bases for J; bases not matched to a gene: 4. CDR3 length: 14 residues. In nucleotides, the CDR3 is TGTGCCAGCAGTTTGCAGGGGGCGGCCACTGAAGCTTTCTTT. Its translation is CASSLQGAATEAFF.

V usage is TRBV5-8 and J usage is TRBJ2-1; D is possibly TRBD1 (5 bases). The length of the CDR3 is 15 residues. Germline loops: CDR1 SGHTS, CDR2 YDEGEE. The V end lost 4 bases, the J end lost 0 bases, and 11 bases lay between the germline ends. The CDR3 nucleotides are TGTGCCAGCAGCCGCCGACAGAGCTCCTACAATGAGCAGTTCTTC. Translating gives CASSRRQSSYNEQFF.

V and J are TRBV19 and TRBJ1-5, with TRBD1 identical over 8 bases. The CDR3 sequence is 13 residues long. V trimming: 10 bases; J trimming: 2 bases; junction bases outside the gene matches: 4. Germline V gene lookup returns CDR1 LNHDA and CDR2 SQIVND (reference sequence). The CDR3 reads CATSDRGNQPQHF. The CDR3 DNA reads TGTGCCACCTCGGACAGGGGCAATCAGCCCCAGCATTTT.